This TCR beta chain was found in a study of blood T cell repertoires in COVID-19. Across the whole study: Sites in the United States, Italy and Spain provided acute and convalescent COVID-19 samples.

Generated by immunoSEQ multiplex PCR, the TCRdb table keeps only in-frame clones and is missing some. The sample records approximately 500,000 clones, 85% to 90% being singletons. CDR1 and CDR2 (germline): SGHDT, YYEEEE. CDR3 length: 15 amino acids. Trimming removed 2 bases at V and 3 bases at J, with 11 bases between. It was during active infection that Seattle patients were enrolled and then longitudinally followed. Sequences were obtained from peripheral blood. The clonotype originates from a woman aged 50 to 65 with COVID-19, enrolled during active disease. The chain joins TRBV5-6 to TRBJ1-4; D may be TRBD1 (5 bases). For the CDR3, the DNA is TGTGCCAGCAGCTTCAGGGTTGGGTCTAATGAAAAACTGTTTTTT. Amino acids: CASSFRVGSNEKLFF.